These 9 T cell receptor beta chains share one sample of origin, sequenced in a study of cytomegalovirus exposure and HLA in healthy donors. PCR primers comprised 60 Vbeta and 13 Jbeta primers. Generated by immunoSEQ multiplex PCR, the TCRdb table keeps only in-frame clones and is missing some. The sample lists approximately 120,000 clones, 83% occurring once. Sequencing used PBMCs. The receptors were sampled from a middle-aged woman in good health and CMV-seropositive.

The chain carries TRBV7-9 and TRBJ2-3; D is possibly TRBD1 (5 bases). The V and J ends lost 6 bases and 7 bases respectively, with 11 bases between them. CDR1 is SEHNR and CDR2 is FQNEAQ in the germline V gene (reference sequence). The CDR3 is 12 amino acids. In nucleotides, the CDR3 is TGTGCCAGCAGGAAGACAGAAAATACGCAGTATTTT. This translates into CASRKTENTQYF.

In its sample, this clone was seen a few times. The chain uses TRBV2 and TRBJ1-3; 11 bases line up with TRBD1. V was clipped by 5 bases and J by 2 bases; unmatched bases: 5. CDR1 is SNHLY, CDR2 FYNNEI, per germline. The CDR3 is made up of 16 amino acids. This CDR3 reads CASSQGQGATGNTIYF. CDR3 sequence (DNA): TGTGCCAGCAGTCAAGGACAGGGGGCAACTGGAAACACCATATATTTT.

The chain joins TRBV14 to TRBJ2-5, with TRBD2 identical over 11 bases. Near its end, the DNA agrees better with TRBJ2-7, so the J call may be wrong. Germline CDR1 and CDR2: SGHDN and FVKESK. The CDR3 has 15 residues. The CDR3 loop is CASSQGLAGIYEQYF. The CDR3 DNA sequence: TGTGCCAGCAGCCAAGGACTAGCGGGAATCTACGAGCAGTACTTC.

The CDR3 DNA is TGTGCCAGCAGCTCCCTTACAGTATCCTACGAGCAGTACTTC. The encoded protein is CASSSLTVSYEQYF. J is TRBJ2-7 and V is TRBV7-9; D gene unclear. The V gene lost 4 bases and the J gene lost 1 base, with 11 bases spanning the gap. Looked up from germline, CDR1 is SEHNR and CDR2 is FQNEAQ (reference sequence). The CDR3 is made up of 14 amino acids. The full variable domain, with the rest looked up from reference TRBV7-9 and TRBJ2-7, is DTGVSQNPRHKITKRGQNVTFRCDPISEHNRLYWYRQTLGQGPEFLTYFQNEAQLEKSRLLSDRFSAERPKGSFSTLEIQRTEQGDSAMYLCASSSLTVSYEQYFGPGTRLTVT.

The chain uses TRBV15 and TRBJ1-4; D not resolved. Deletions cut 3 bases from V and 0 bases from J, with 11 bases between. The CDR3 length is 16 residues. Germline CDR1 LNHNV, CDR2 YYDKDF (reference sequence). The chain's CDR3 is CATSSPIETTNEKLFF. The CDR3 DNA is TGTGCCACCAGCAGTCCCATCGAGACAACTAATGAAAAACTGTTTTTT.

The rearrangement uses TRBV7-3 and TRBJ1-1; 7 bases match TRBD1. V shed 5 bases, J shed 0 bases, and the junction held 6 bases outside the gene matches. In germline, CDR1 is SGHTA, CDR2 FQGTGA. This CDR3 region has 15 residues. CDR3 region: CASSPAGGMNTEAFF. CDR3 coding DNA: TGTGCCAGCAGCCCTGCAGGGGGTATGAACACTGAAGCTTTCTTT.

V gene TRBV27 combines with J gene TRBJ1-4; D might be TRBD1 (6 bases). CDR3 length: 15 residues. Trimming removed 1 base from V and 0 bases from J, with 6 bases in between. CDR1 MNHEY and CDR2 SMNVEV come from the germline V gene (reference sequence). CDR3 protein: CASSLYRATNEKLFF. The CDR3 bases are TGTGCCAGCAGTTTATACAGGGCAACTAATGAAAAACTGTTTTTT.

V and J are TRBV7-2 and TRBJ2-7, with TRBD1 matching 7 bases. V lost 4 bases and J lost 1; bases outside the gene matches: 1. The CDR3 totals 13 residues. Germline assignment: CDR1 SGHTA and CDR2 FQGNSA. CDR3 sequence (DNA): TGTGCCAGCAGCTCACAGGGGTCCTACGAGCAGTACTTC. Its translation is CASSSQGSYEQYF.

The gene calls are TRBV4-1 and TRBJ2-7; D might be TRBD2 (5 bases). This CDR3 has 14 residues. With 4 bases removed from V and 4 bases from J, the gap between germline ends came to 14 bases. CDR1 and CDR2 from the germline V gene are MGHRA and YSYEKL. The CDR3 coding sequence is TGCGCCAGCAGCCCGAGGGAACCAGTATACGAGCAGTACTTC. This codes for CASSPREPVYEQYF.